Listed below are T cell receptor beta chains from one sample, sequenced in a study of T cell repertoires in cytomegalovirus infection. Each CDR3 protein is one row after TCRdb ran MiXCR on the reads. Among 510,000 or so distinct CDR3 sequences, approximately 26% were seen once, and the ten largest hold around 14%. The sequencing sample was made of PBMCs. The receptors come from a human donor in good health (CMV status not recorded). Some clones in this sample may be carry-over from other donors' samples. Both conserved end residues are part of each CDR3. D genes are given only for firm matches. Rows give clone size only sometimes, using once, few, many, or a class for an expanded clone.

V: TRBV7-3; size: NA; J: TRBJ1-2; D: NA; DNA: TGTGCCAGCAGCTTAAAGCCGGGGGAGGGTTCTAACTATGGCTACACCTTC; CDR3: CASSLKPGEGSNYGYTF
V: TRBV6-2/TRBV6-3; size: NA; J: TRBJ2-7; D: NA; DNA: TGTGCCAGCAGCTACGGAGGCGTTTTTGCCCACGAGCAGTACTTC; CDR3: CASSYGGVFAHEQYF
V: TRBV7-6; size: many; J: TRBJ1-1; D: TRBD1; DNA: TGTGCCAGCAGCTTTAGCCAGGGGGGCTTTCTGAACACTGAAGCTTTCTTT; CDR3: CASSFSQGGFLNTEAFF
V: TRBV28; size: few; J: TRBJ2-1; D: NA; DNA: TGTGCCAGCATCACCCCCCGGGGACCCAACAATGAGCAGTTCTTC; CDR3: CASITPRGPNNEQFF
V: TRBV7-3; size: NA; J: TRBJ2-2; D: TRBD1; DNA: TGTGCCAGCAGCGAGACACAGGGGCCCTCGGTGAACACCGGGGAGCTGTTTTTT; CDR3: CASSETQGPSVNTGELFF
V: TRBV19; size: NA; J: TRBJ1-1; D: NA; DNA: TGTGCCAGTAGTTCGCGGAGGGAGAACACTGAAGCTTTCTTT; CDR3: CASSSRRENTEAFF
V: TRBV6-2/TRBV6-3; size: NA; J: TRBJ1-5; D: NA; DNA: TGTGCCACCCAGGGGACATACAATCAGCCCCAGCATTTT; CDR3: CATQGTYNQPQHF
V: TRBV3-1; size: NA; J: TRBJ2-5; D: TRBD2; DNA: TGTGCCAGCAGCCCCTCAGGACGGGGGAGGGCCGCGGAGACCCAGTACTTC; CDR3: CASSPSGRGRAAETQYF
V: TRBV4-1; size: many; J: TRBJ1-1; D: NA; DNA: TGCGCCAGCAGCCTCGGGGTGGGGAACACTGAAGCTTTCTTT; CDR3: CASSLGVGNTEAFF
V: TRBV12-3/TRBV12-4; size: few; J: TRBJ2-7; D: TRBD1; DNA: TGTGCCAGCAGTTTCAGGACAGGGGAGCTCTACGAGCAGTACTTC; CDR3: CASSFRTGELYEQYF
V: TRBV19; size: NA; J: TRBJ2-4; D: NA; DNA: TGTGCCAGTAGTATTCCCCGGACAGACAAAAACATTCAGTACTTC; CDR3: CASSIPRTDKNIQYF
V: TRBV7-7; size: few; J: TRBJ2-1; D: NA; DNA: TGTGCTAGCAGCCTCGGCGAGAGCTCCTACAATGAGCAGTTCTTC; CDR3: CASSLGESSYNEQFF
V: TRBV4-3; size: NA; J: TRBJ2-3; D: NA; DNA: TGCGCCAGCAGCCAAGATCATATGAGCACAGATACGCAGTATTTT; CDR3: CASSQDHMSTDTQYF
V: TRBV11-3; size: many; J: TRBJ1-1; D: NA; DNA: TGTGCCAGCAGCTTAGGCCGATATGGTGAAGCTTTCTTT; CDR3: CASSLGRYGEAFF
V: TRBV12-3/TRBV12-4; size: few; J: TRBJ2-2; D: TRBD2; DNA: TGTGCCAGCAGCCGACTAGCGGGTGGGGAGCTGTTTTTT; CDR3: CASSRLAGGELFF
V: TRBV7-2; size: NA; J: TRBJ2-1; D: TRBD2; DNA: TGTGCCAGCAGCTTAGACGGCGGGAGGCACTACAATGAGCAGTTCTTC; CDR3: CASSLDGGRHYNEQFF
V: TRBV7-2; size: NA; J: TRBJ2-3; D: NA; DNA: TGTGCCAGCAGCGGACAGTGGTTCACAGATACGCAGTATTTT; CDR3: CASSGQWFTDTQYF
V: TRBV19; size: NA; J: TRBJ1-1; D: NA; DNA: TGTGCCAGTAGTATAATGACCCGGGTCCTGAACACTGAAGCTTTCTTT; CDR3: CASSIMTRVLNTEAFF
V: TRBV15; size: NA; J: TRBJ2-5; D: NA; DNA: TGTGCCACCAGCAGAGATCAGGGGGGGATCCAAGAGACCCAGTACTTC; CDR3: CATSRDQGGIQETQYF
V: TRBV12-3/TRBV12-4; size: few; J: TRBJ1-6; D: NA; DNA: TGTGCCAGCAGCCAGGACAGCAATAATTCACCCCTCCACTTT; CDR3: CASSQDSNNSPLHF
V: TRBV6-5; size: NA; J: TRBJ2-3; D: NA; DNA: TGTGCCAGCAGAGGGACATCTACTAGCACAGATACGCAGTATTTT; CDR3: CASRGTSTSTDTQYF
V: TRBV12-3/TRBV12-4; size: few; J: TRBJ2-2; D: TRBD2; DNA: TGTGCCAGCAGTCGCGGGACTAGAGCCCCTAACACCGGGGAGCTGTTTTTT; CDR3: CASSRGTRAPNTGELFF
V: TRBV4-1; size: NA; J: TRBJ2-7; D: NA; DNA: TGTGCCAGCAGCCAGAGCTTGGCCTACGAGCAGTACTTC; CDR3: CASSQSLAYEQYF
V: TRBV7-8; size: many; J: TRBJ1-2; D: TRBD1; DNA: TGTGCCAGCAGTCGCGCGGACAGGGGGTCGTATGGCTACACCTTC; CDR3: CASSRADRGSYGYTF